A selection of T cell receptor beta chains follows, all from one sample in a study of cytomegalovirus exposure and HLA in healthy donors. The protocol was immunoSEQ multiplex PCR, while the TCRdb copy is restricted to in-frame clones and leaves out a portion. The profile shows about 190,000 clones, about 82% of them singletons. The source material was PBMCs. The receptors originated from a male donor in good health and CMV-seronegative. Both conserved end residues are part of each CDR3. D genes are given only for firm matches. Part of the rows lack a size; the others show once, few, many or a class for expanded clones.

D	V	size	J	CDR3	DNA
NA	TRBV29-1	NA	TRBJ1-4	CSVEVAGFGNEKLFF	TGCAGCGTTGAAGTTGCGGGGTTCGGTAATGAAAAACTGTTTTTT
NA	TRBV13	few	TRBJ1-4	CASSSRGSSEKLFF	TGTGCCAGCAGCTCCAGGGGCTCAAGTGAAAAACTGTTTTTT
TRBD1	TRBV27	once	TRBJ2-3	CASIPYAGGAGDTQYF	TGTGCCAGCATCCCCTACGCAGGGGGCGCCGGGGATACGCAGTATTTT
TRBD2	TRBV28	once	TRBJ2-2	CASKGAGGRTTGELFF	TGTGCCAGCAAAGGAGCGGGAGGGCGGACCACCGGGGAGCTGTTTTTT
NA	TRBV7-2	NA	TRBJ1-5	CASSERARGNQPQHF	TGTGCCAGCAGCGAGCGAGCGCGGGGCAATCAGCCCCAGCATTTT
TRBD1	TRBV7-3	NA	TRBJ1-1	CASSWDRNTEAFF	TGTGCCAGCAGCTGGGACAGGAACACTGAAGCTTTCTTT
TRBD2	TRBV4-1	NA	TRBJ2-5	CASSQMGLAETQYF	TGCGCCAGCAGCCAGATGGGACTAGCGGAGACCCAGTACTTC
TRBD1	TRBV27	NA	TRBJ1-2	CASSPQGQGQANYGYTF	TGTGCCAGCAGTCCCCAGGGACAGGGTCAAGCTAACTATGGCTACACCTTC
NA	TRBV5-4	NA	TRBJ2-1	CASSPTGLVYNEQFF	TGTGCCAGCAGTCCAACGGGACTGGTCTACAATGAGCAGTTCTTC
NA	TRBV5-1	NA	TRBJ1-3	CASSLGGGSLAGNTIYF	TGCGCCAGCAGCTTGGGCGGAGGGAGTTTAGCTGGAAACACCATATATTTT
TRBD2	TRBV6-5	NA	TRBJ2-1	CASSPMSGGAGEQFF	TGTGCCAGCAGCCCTATGAGCGGGGGGGCAGGTGAGCAGTTCTTC
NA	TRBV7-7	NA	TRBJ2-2	CASSPIFEGTNTGELFF	TGTGCTAGCAGCCCGATATTTGAGGGTACGAACACCGGGGAGCTGTTTTTT
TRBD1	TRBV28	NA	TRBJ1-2	CASSPDRIYGYTF	TGTGCCAGCAGCCCGGACAGGATTTATGGCTACACCTTC
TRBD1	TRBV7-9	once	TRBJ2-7	CASSPSPGTGGWRTYEQYF	TGTGCCAGCAGCCCCTCCCCCGGGACAGGGGGCTGGAGAACCTACGAGCAGTACTTC
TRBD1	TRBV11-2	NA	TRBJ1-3	CASSFVQGADGNTIYF	TGTGCCAGCAGCTTCGTACAGGGGGCGGATGGAAACACCATATATTTT
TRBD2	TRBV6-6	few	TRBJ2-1	CASSFGGAGEGYEQFF	TGTGCCAGCTCATTCGGGGGGGCGGGAGAGGGATATGAGCAGTTCTTC
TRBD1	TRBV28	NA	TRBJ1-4	CASSSPGGLSIEKLFF	TGTGCCAGCAGTTCTCCAGGGGGCCTCTCTATTGAAAAACTGTTTTTT
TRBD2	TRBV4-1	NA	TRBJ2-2	CASSQDGAGATGELFF	TGCGCCAGCAGCCAAGATGGGGCGGGAGCCACCGGGGAGCTGTTTTTT
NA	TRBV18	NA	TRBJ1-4	CASSPPAGDREKLFF	TGTGCCAGCTCACCACCGGCAGGGGATCGGGAAAAACTGTTTTTT
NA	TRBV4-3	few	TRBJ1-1	CASSQDRAPGYEAFF	TGCGCCAGCAGCCAAGATCGGGCCCCAGGGTATGAAGCTTTCTTT
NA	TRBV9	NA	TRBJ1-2	CASSIDQGVGGYTF	TGTGCCAGCAGCATCGATCAGGGTGTAGGTGGCTACACCTTC
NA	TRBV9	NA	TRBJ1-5	CASSAGLRGQPQHF	TGTGCCAGCAGCGCGGGACTCAGAGGTCAGCCCCAGCATTTT
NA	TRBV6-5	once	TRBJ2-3	CASRRGGADTQYF	TGTGCCAGCAGAAGAGGAGGTGCAGATACGCAGTATTTT
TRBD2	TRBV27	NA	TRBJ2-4	CASSVRPGLAVAKNIQYF	TGTGCCAGCAGTGTACGGCCGGGACTAGCAGTAGCCAAAAACATTCAGTACTTC
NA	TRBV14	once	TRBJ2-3	CASSPRDFSDTQYF	TGTGCCAGCAGCCCCCGGGACTTCAGCGATACGCAGTATTTT
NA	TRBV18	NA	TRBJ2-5	CASSPTTDQETQYF	TGTGCCAGCTCACCAACGACAGATCAAGAGACCCAGTACTTC
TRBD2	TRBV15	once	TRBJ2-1	CATSIHSGGVYNEQFF	TGTGCCACCAGCATCCATAGCGGGGGGGTCTACAATGAGCAGTTCTTC
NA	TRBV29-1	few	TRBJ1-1	CSATGLDTEAFF	TGCAGCGCAACAGGGTTGGACACTGAAGCTTTCTTT
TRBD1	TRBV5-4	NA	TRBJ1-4	CASSLDGAGGYEKLFF	TGTGCCAGCAGCTTGGATGGGGCAGGGGGCTATGAAAAACTGTTTTTT
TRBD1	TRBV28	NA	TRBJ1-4	CASSLQGETNEKLFF	TGTGCCAGCAGTTTACAGGGGGAGACTAATGAAAAACTGTTTTTT
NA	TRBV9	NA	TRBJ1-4	CASSVGGTNEKLFF	TGTGCCAGCAGCGTAGGGGGGACAAATGAAAAACTGTTTTTT
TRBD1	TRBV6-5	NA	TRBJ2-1	CASSQQGCEQFF	TGTGCCAGCAGTCAACAGGGGTGTGAGCAGTTCTTC
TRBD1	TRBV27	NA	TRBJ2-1	CASSLGTASNEQFF	TGTGCCAGCAGTCTAGGGACAGCGTCCAATGAGCAGTTCTTC
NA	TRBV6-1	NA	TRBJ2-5	CASSSLSRPETQYF	TGTGCCAGCAGTTCTCTCTCCCGTCCTGAGACCCAGTACTTC
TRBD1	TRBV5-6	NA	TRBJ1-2	CASSSGQGVRGYTF	TGTGCCAGCAGCTCGGGACAGGGGGTTCGTGGCTACACCTTC
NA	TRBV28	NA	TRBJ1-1	CASSKTMGDYTEAFF	TGTGCCAGCAGTAAAACCATGGGGGACTACACTGAAGCTTTCTTT
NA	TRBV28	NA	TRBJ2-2	CASSLRHVTGELFF	TGTGCCAGCAGTTTACGACACGTCACCGGGGAGCTGTTTTTT
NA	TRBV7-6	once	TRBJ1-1	CASSLVGAYESNTEAFF	TGTGCCAGCAGCTTAGTTGGTGCGTATGAGAGCAACACTGAAGCTTTCTTT
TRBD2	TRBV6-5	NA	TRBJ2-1	CASSYSKTSGHNEQFF	TGTGCCAGCAGTTACTCGAAGACTAGCGGCCACAATGAGCAGTTCTTC
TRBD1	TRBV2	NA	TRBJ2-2	CASSGSGTGVTGELFF	TGTGCCAGCAGTGGATCCGGGACAGGGGTCACCGGGGAGCTGTTTTTT
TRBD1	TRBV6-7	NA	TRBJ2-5	CASILRDRERETQYF	TGTGCCAGCATTCTCCGGGACAGGGAGCGAGAGACCCAGTACTTC
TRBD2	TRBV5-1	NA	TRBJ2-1	CASSSGLARANDEQFF	TGCGCCAGCAGTTCGGGACTAGCGCGGGCTAACGATGAGCAGTTCTTC